This passage covers 20 T cell receptor beta chains from one sample sequenced in a study of OX40 agonist ivuxolimab in advanced cancers. Libraries were prepared by immunoSEQ multiplex PCR; TCRdb keeps only in-frame clonotypes and omits some of them. Among under 65,000 clones listed, roughly 90% were seen once. Material: CD4+ or CD8+ T cells sorted from blood, obtained in a trial of the OX40 agonist ivuxolimab. The origin of the receptors is an adult with an advanced solid tumor such as melanoma, head and neck, liver or kidney cancer.

This sequence joins TRBV18 and TRBJ2-1; 7 bases match TRBD2. The CDR3 loop spans 15 amino acids. CDR1 is KGHSH, CDR2 LQKENI, per germline. Losses at the gene ends were 1 base for V and 4 bases for J; bases not matched to a gene: 4. The CDR3 DNA reads TGTGCCAGCTCACCACGGCTAGCGGCTTACAATGAGCAGTTCTTC. It yields the protein CASSPRLAAYNEQFF.

The chain is built from TRBV7-2 and TRBJ1-1; D unresolved. The germline V gene has CDR1 SGHTA and CDR2 FQGNSA. Trimming pared 5 bases from V and 0 bases from J, leaving 7 bases between. The CDR3 is 13 amino acids. This CDR3 is CASSGTLNTEAFF. Written as DNA, the CDR3 is TGTGCCAGCAGCGGAACCTTGAACACTGAAGCTTTCTTT.

As DNA, the CDR3 is TGCAGTGCCCTAGACGGGAAGACCCAGTACTTC. Its protein is CSALDGKTQYF. The J gene is TRBJ2-5, the V gene TRBV20-1; weak D call: TRBD2 (5 bases). The CDR3 has 11 residues. The V and J ends lost 6 bases and 6 bases respectively, with 11 bases between them. The germline V gene encodes CDR1 DFQATT and CDR2 SNEGSKA (reference sequence).

The rearrangement joins TRBV10-3 to TRBJ1-6; D uncertain. The V and J ends lost 4 bases and 4 bases respectively, with 5 bases between them. The CDR3 length is 13 residues. Per the germline V gene, CDR1 is ENHRY and CDR2 is SYGVKD. The CDR3 sequence is CAISVTYNSPLHF. DNA for the CDR3: TGTGCCATCAGTGTCACGTATAATTCACCCCTCCACTTT.

This clone was observed a single time. The chain combines TRBV5-6 with TRBJ2-7; 12 bases map to TRBD1. The CDR3 loop spans 16 amino acids. Germline loops: CDR1 SGHDT, CDR2 YYEEEE. The V segment lost 0 bases and the J segment 6 bases; nucleotides outside the gene matches: 7. The CDR3 DNA sequence: TGTGCCAGCAGCTTGGGAGGGGGGACAGGGGGCGCCGAGCAGTACTTC. Amino acid sequence: CASSLGGGTGGAEQYF.

The rearrangement uses TRBV28 and TRBJ2-1; TRBD2 matches 8 bases. Germline V gene data show CDR1 as MDHEN and CDR2 as SYDVKM. The CDR3 loop spans 12 amino acids. Losses at the gene ends were 3 bases for V and 15 bases for J; bases not matched to a gene: 7. CDR3 sequence reads: CASSFNSGKPFF. The CDR3 DNA sequence: TGTGCCAGCAGTTTCAATAGCGGGAAGCCGTTCTTC.

The gene calls are TRBV7-9 and TRBJ2-7, with D unclear. CDR1 is SEHNR, CDR2 FQNEAQ, per germline (reference sequence). The CDR3 has 14 residues. V was cut by 5 bases and J by 2 bases, with 13 bases left in between. CDR3 sequence reads: CASSLAVATYEQYF. CDR3 bases: TGTGCCAGCAGCCTCGCCGTAGCAACCTACGAGCAGTACTTC.

This chain uses TRBV28 with TRBJ1-2; D is ambiguous. This CDR3 region has 13 residues. The germline V and J ends were trimmed by 6 bases and 5 bases, with 13 bases remaining between them. Germline lookup yields CDR1 MDHEN and CDR2 SYDVKM. For the CDR3, the DNA is TGTGCCAGCAGCCTAGATCTCCCGTATGGCTACACCTTC. It is translated as CASSLDLPYGYTF.

The V gene is TRBV15, the J gene TRBJ2-7, with D unclear. This CDR3 comprises 13 residues. V lost 0 bases and J lost 4, with 7 bases in between. Germline CDR1 LNHNV, CDR2 YYDKDF (reference sequence). DNA for the CDR3: TGTGCCACCAGCAGAGATCTTGGGTACGAGCAGTACTTC. Translating it yields CATSRDLGYEQYF. Complete variable domain (other parts from reference TRBV15 and TRBJ2-7): DAMVIQNPRYQVTQFGKPVTLSCSQTLNHNVMYWYQQKSSQAPKLLFHYYDKDFNNEADTPDNFQSRRPNTSFCFLDIRSPGLGDTAMYLCATSRDLGYEQYFGPGTRLTVT.

The chain employs TRBV6-5 and TRBJ2-4, with unresolved D. Trimming took 2 bases from V and 6 from J, leaving 8 bases between them. The CDR3 is 13 amino acids. Germline V gene lookup returns CDR1 MNHEY and CDR2 SVGAGI. The chain's CDR3 is CASSYGRRNIQYF. Here the CDR3 DNA reads TGTGCCAGCAGTTACGGCCGAAGAAACATTCAGTACTTC.

This chain links TRBV4-1 with TRBJ2-3; D may be TRBD1 (6 bases). The CDR3 has 16 residues. Germline V CDR1 and CDR2: MGHRA, YSYEKL. V shed 1 base and J shed 6 bases, with 17 bases lying between them. This CDR3 is CASSQVFGQRGDTQYF. CDR3 nucleotide sequence: TGCGCCAGCAGCCAAGTGTTTGGACAGAGGGGCGATACGCAGTATTTT.

V is TRBV4-2 and J is TRBJ2-3; TRBD2 matches 15 bases. Germline V gene lookup returns CDR1 LGHNA and CDR2 YNFKEQ. V was clipped by 10 bases and J by 4 bases; unmatched bases: 3. The CDR3 runs to 14 residues. In DNA form, the CDR3 reads TGTGCCACGCGGACTAGCGGGGGGGCAGATACGCAGTATTTT. Encoded protein: CATRTSGGADTQYF.

This chain joins TRBV15 and TRBJ1-1; D is unclear. CDR3 length: 11 residues. Trimming shortened V by 5 bases and J by 1 base, and 2 bases separated the two germline ends. Per germline, CDR1 LNHNV and CDR2 YYDKDF (reference sequence). The CDR3 reads CATSQNTEAFF. The CDR3 nucleotides are TGTGCCACCAGCCAGAACACTGAAGCTTTCTTT.

This rearrangement joins TRBV7-6 to TRBJ2-1; 12 bases are shared with TRBD2. The CDR3 totals 14 residues. With 6 bases clipped from V and 6 bases from J, the junction kept 3 bases outside the gene matches. Germline V gene data show CDR1 as SGHVS and CDR2 as FNYEAQ. The CDR3 DNA reads TGTGCCAGCAGTGGGACTAGCGGGCCCAATGAGCAGTTCTTC. Amino acids: CASSGTSGPNEQFF. Based on the CDR3 plus reference TRBV7-6 and TRBJ2-1, the full variable domain is GAGVSQSPRYKVTKRGQDVALRCDPISGHVSLYWYRQALGQGPEFLTYFNYEAQQDKSGLPNDRFSAERPEGSISTLTIQRTEQRDSAMYRCASSGTSGPNEQFFGPGTRLTVL.

The chain couples TRBV4-1 to TRBJ2-7; the match to TRBD1 covers 7 bases. This CDR3 has 14 residues. Germline V gene data show CDR1 as MGHRA and CDR2 as YSYEKL. Germline trimming cut 4 bases from V and 9 bases from J; bases unmatched to any gene: 12. The CDR3 loop is CASSLQGSDIGQYF. DNA for the CDR3: TGCGCCAGCAGCCTACAGGGGAGCGACATCGGGCAGTACTTC.

V and J are TRBV9 and TRBJ2-1; 10 bases line up with TRBD2. The CDR3 contains 16 residues. CDR1 is SGDLS, CDR2 YYNGEE, per germline. V dropped 4 bases and J dropped 6; count of bases not matched to a gene: 10. The CDR3 nucleotides read TGTGCCAGCAGCCCGTCACGGTTAGCGGGAGGCAATGAGCAGTTCTTC. Translating gives CASSPSRLAGGNEQFF.

This chain uses TRBV7-9 with TRBJ1-2, with TRBD1 matching over 9 bases. Trimming cost V 1 base and J 4 bases; bases outside gene matches: 4. The CDR3 contains 15 residues. Per germline, CDR1 SEHNR and CDR2 FQNEAQ (reference sequence). CDR3 sequence (DNA): TGTGCCAGCAGCTTAGTATCGGACAGGGGCTATGGCTACACCTTC. It codes for CASSLVSDRGYGYTF.

This chain joins TRBV28 and TRBJ2-6, with D possibly matching TRBD1 (6 bases). CDR1 MDHEN and CDR2 SYDVKM come from the germline V gene. The CDR3 contains 14 residues. Trimming left V 6 bases short and J 2 bases short, with 8 bases between. This CDR3 reads CASRSGAGANVLTF. CDR3 coding DNA: TGTGCCAGCAGGTCAGGGGCTGGGGCCAACGTCCTGACTTTC.

This clone was detected only once. The rearrangement links TRBV7-9 to TRBJ2-7; no clear D. Trimming left V 5 bases short and J 0 bases short, with 8 bases between. This CDR3 contains 13 residues. CDR1 SEHNR and CDR2 FQNEAQ come from the germline V gene (reference sequence). CDR3 region: CASSGPGSYEQYF. Here the CDR3 DNA reads TGTGCCAGCAGCGGCCCGGGCTCCTACGAGCAGTACTTC.

A single count supports this clone. The chain is built from TRBV2 and TRBJ2-7; TRBD1 aligns across 7 bases. The CDR3 is 14 residues long. The V gene's germline CDR1 is SNHLY and CDR2 FYNNEI. Trimming cost V 6 bases and J 3 bases; bases outside gene matches: 8. The CDR3 coding sequence is TGTGCCAGCAGAGTGTTGGGACAGAACTACGAGCAGTACTTC. Its translation is CASRVLGQNYEQYF.